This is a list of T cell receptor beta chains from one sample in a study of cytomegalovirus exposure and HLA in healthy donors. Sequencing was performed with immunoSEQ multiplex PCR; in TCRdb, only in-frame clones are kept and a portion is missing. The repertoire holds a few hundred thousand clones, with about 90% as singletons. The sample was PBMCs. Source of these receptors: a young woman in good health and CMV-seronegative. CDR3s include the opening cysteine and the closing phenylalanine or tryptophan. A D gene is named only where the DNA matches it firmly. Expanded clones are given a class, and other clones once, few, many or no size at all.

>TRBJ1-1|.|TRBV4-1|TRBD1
TGCGCCAGCAGCCAGGACAGGGGTACCACTGAAGCTTTCTTT
CASSQDRGTTEAFF
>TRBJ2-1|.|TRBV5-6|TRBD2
TGTGCCAGCAGCTTGGGGGCGGGAGGGTCCTACAATGAGCAGTTCTTC
CASSLGAGGSYNEQFF
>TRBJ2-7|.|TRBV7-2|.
TGTGCCAGCAGCTCCAGACGGGACTACGAGCAGTACTTC
CASSSRRDYEQYF
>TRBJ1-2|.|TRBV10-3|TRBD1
TGTGCCATCAGTGAGTCCGGGACAGCGCAATATGGCTACACCTTC
CAISESGTAQYGYTF
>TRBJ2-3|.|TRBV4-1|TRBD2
TGCGCCAGCAGCCCACTTGGACTAGCGGCGCAGTATTTT
CASSPLGLAAQYF
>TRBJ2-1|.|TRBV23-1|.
TGCGCCAGCAGAGCGCGAGAACATAAGAATGAGCAGTTCTTC
CASRAREHKNEQFF
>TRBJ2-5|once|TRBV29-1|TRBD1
TGCAGCGTACAGGGGGCGGGAAAGACCCAGTACTTC
CSVQGAGKTQYF
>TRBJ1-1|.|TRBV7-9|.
TGTGCCAGCAGCTTAGGTGGCAGGGGAGGGGCTGAAGCTTTCTTT
CASSLGGRGGAEAFF
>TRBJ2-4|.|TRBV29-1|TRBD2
TGCAGCGTTATCGAGCGGGACCTCGGGAACATTCAGTACTTC
CSVIERDLGNIQYF
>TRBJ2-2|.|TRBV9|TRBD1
TGTGCCAGCAGCGCCCGGACAGGGGGGTTGAACACCGGGGAGCTGTTTTTT
CASSARTGGLNTGELFF
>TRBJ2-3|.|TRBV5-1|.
TGCGCCAGCAGCCCCCGTGGGCGGGTACTCACAGATACGCAGTATTTT
CASSPRGRVLTDTQYF